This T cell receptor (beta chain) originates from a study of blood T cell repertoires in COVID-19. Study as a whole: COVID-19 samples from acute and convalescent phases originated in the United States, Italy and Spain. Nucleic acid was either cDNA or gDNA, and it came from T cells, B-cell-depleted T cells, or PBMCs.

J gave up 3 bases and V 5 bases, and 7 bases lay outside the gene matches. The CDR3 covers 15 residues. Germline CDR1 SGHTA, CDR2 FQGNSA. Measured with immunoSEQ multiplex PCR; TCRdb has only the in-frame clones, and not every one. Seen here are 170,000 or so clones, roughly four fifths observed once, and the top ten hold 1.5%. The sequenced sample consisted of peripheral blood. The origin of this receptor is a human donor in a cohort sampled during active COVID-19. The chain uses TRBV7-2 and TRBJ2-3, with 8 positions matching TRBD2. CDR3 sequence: CASSPRTSGTDTQYF. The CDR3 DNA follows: TGTGCCAGCAGCCCGCGAACTAGCGGAACAGATACGCAGTATTTT.